One sample yielded the 8 T cell receptor beta chains listed below, sequenced in a study of OX40 agonist ivuxolimab in advanced cancers. Sequencing used immunoSEQ multiplex PCR; TCRdb keeps in-frame clones, though not all of them. The table has fewer than 80,000 clones, around 87% seen once; the top ten hold 5.5% to 8%. Sequenced material: CD4+ or CD8+ T cells sorted from blood, taken in a trial of the OX40 agonist ivuxolimab. Every receptor here comes from an adult with an advanced solid tumor such as melanoma, head and neck, liver or kidney cancer.

The rearrangement links TRBV4-1 to TRBJ2-7, with 12 bases lining up with TRBD1. This CDR3 comprises 17 residues. Per the germline V gene, CDR1 is MGHRA and CDR2 is YSYEKL. V was clipped by 2 bases and J by 2 bases; unmatched bases: 7. CDR3 residues: CASSQHPGTGGTYEQYF. As DNA, the CDR3 is TGCGCCAGCAGCCAACACCCCGGGACAGGGGGCACCTACGAGCAGTACTTC.

The chain recombines TRBV19 with TRBJ1-5; D is unclear. The V end lost 7 bases, the J end lost 1 base, and 14 bases lay between the germline ends. The CDR3 loop spans 15 amino acids. Germline CDR1 is LNHDA and CDR2 is SQIVND (reference sequence). The chain's CDR3 is CASTALGLSNQPQHF. CDR3 coding DNA: TGTGCCAGTACCGCCCTGGGATTGAGCAATCAGCCCCAGCATTTT.

V usage is TRBV9 and J usage is TRBJ2-3; TRBD1 is a possible D gene (6 bases). Deletions cut 4 bases from V and 0 bases from J, with 21 bases between. This CDR3 has 18 residues. CDR1 is SGDLS, CDR2 YYNGEE, per germline. The CDR3 bases are TGTGCCAGCAGCTCCCGGGACAAATATAGAACTAGCACAGATACGCAGTATTTT. Amino acid sequence: CASSSRDKYRTSTDTQYF.

CDR3 nucleotides: TGTGCCAGCATAGCGCGGGGGAGCTACGAGCAGTACTTC. This encodes CASIARGSYEQYF. The chain joins TRBV2 to TRBJ2-7, with 7 positions matching TRBD2. V was pared by 7 bases and J by 3 bases, with 6 bases of the junction left unmatched. The germline gives CDR1 SNHLY, CDR2 FYNNEI. The CDR3 has 13 amino acids. Based on the CDR3 plus reference TRBV2 and TRBJ2-7, the full variable domain is EPEVTQTPSHQVTQMGQEVILRCVPISNHLYFYWYRQILGQKVEFLVSFYNNEISEKSEIFDDQFSVERPDGSNFTLKIRSTKLEDSAMYFCASIARGSYEQYFGPGTRLTVT.

This rearrangement joins TRBV10-3 to TRBJ2-7; 9 bases agree with TRBD1. In germline, CDR1 is ENHRY, CDR2 SYGVKD. This CDR3 is built from 13 residues. The junction had 3 bases not matched to a gene; V was cut back by 6 bases and J by 3 bases. CDR3 DNA: TGTGCCATCAGGTCGGGACAGGGCTACGAGCAGTACTTC. This sequence encodes CAIRSGQGYEQYF.

This clone was detected once. The rearrangement links TRBV27 to TRBJ2-3, with D unclear. Germline V gene data show CDR1 as MNHEY and CDR2 as SMNVEV (reference sequence). The length of the CDR3 is 14 residues. Trimming shortened V by 7 bases and J by 0 bases, and 11 bases separated the two germline ends. CDR3 sequence reads: CASTGFPSTDTQYF. Written as DNA, the CDR3 is TGTGCCAGCACAGGTTTTCCAAGCACAGATACGCAGTATTTT.

This chain links TRBV5-1 with TRBJ1-1, with D perhaps TRBD1 (5 bases). Between the trimmed V and J ends, which lost 1 base and 6 bases, there was a span of 16 bases. The CDR3 sequence is 15 residues long. Germline lookup yields CDR1 SGHRS and CDR2 YFSETQ. The DNA for the CDR3 is TGCGCCAGCAGCTTGTATTATGGGGGACTCGCTGAAGCTTTCTTT. Translation: CASSLYYGGLAEAFF.

J is TRBJ2-2 and V is TRBV11-1; possibly TRBD1 or TRBD2 for D (6 bases each). V lost 5 bases to trimming and J lost 7 bases, with 20 bases between them. Germline V gene sequence: CDR1 SGHAT, CDR2 FQDESV (reference sequence). This CDR3 comprises 16 residues. The CDR3 DNA follows: TGTGCCAGCAGCCCTAGGGGGGACAAGGGTCACGGGGAGCTGTTTTTT. Protein: CASSPRGDKGHGELFF.